These T cell receptor beta chains were read from a single sample in a study of regulatory T cells in long-lasting Graves disease. TCRdb ran MiXCR on the multiplex PCR reads and lists one entry per CDR3 protein. The sample includes 350,000 to 550,000 distinct CDR3 sequences, roughly 17% seen only once; the top ten take around 23%. The same data also went into a second study, on T cells in Graves' hyperthyroidism and ophthalmopathy.

The sample in question was peripheral blood mononuclear cells (PBMCs), obtained at new diagnosis, from a patient treated with antithyroid drugs. Receptors originate from a woman aged 18 to 35 with Graves disease. Each CDR3 is given with its conserved first and last residue. The order of the fields is V gene, clone size, J gene, D gene, CDR3 protein, CDR3 DNA. The D gene is left open where the match is weak. Rows give clone size only sometimes, using once, few, many, or a class for an expanded clone.

v_call: TRBV30
clone_size: .
j_call: TRBJ2-5
d_call: .
cdr3_aa: CAWSGQGAGKETQYF
cdr3_nt: TGTGCCTGGAGTGGTCAAGGAGCGGGCAAGGAGACCCAGTACTTC

v_call: TRBV20-1
clone_size: .
j_call: TRBJ2-1
d_call: TRBD2
cdr3_aa: CSAGSSKRLAGVGNEQFF
cdr3_nt: TGCAGTGCTGGCTCGTCGAAACGACTAGCGGGAGTAGGCAATGAGCAGTTCTTC

v_call: TRBV6-5
clone_size: .
j_call: TRBJ1-2
d_call: .
cdr3_aa: CASSYTRTVRSNYGYTF
cdr3_nt: TGTGCCAGCAGTTACACCCGGACAGTACGGTCTAACTATGGCTACACCTTC

v_call: TRBV29-1
clone_size: many
j_call: TRBJ2-1
d_call: TRBD2
cdr3_aa: CSGGLVGSGEQFF
cdr3_nt: TGCAGCGGCGGACTAGTCGGATCTGGTGAGCAGTTCTTC

v_call: TRBV25-1
clone_size: few
j_call: TRBJ1-1
d_call: .
cdr3_aa: CASRRAGKNTEAFF
cdr3_nt: TGTGCCAGCAGACGAGCCGGGAAGAACACTGAAGCTTTCTTT

v_call: TRBV14
clone_size: many
j_call: TRBJ2-2
d_call: .
cdr3_aa: CASSATLKNTGELFF
cdr3_nt: TGTGCCAGCAGCGCCACCCTCAAAAACACCGGGGAGCTGTTTTTT

v_call: TRBV30
clone_size: .
j_call: TRBJ1-4
d_call: TRBD1
cdr3_aa: CAWRSTGSGEKLFF
cdr3_nt: TGTGCCTGGAGATCGACAGGGTCGGGTGAAAAACTGTTTTTT

v_call: TRBV6-1
clone_size: few
j_call: TRBJ1-1
d_call: .
cdr3_aa: CASSSKRVGTEAFF
cdr3_nt: TGTGCCAGCAGCTCCAAAAGAGTGGGCACTGAAGCTTTCTTT

v_call: TRBV7-3
clone_size: few
j_call: TRBJ2-7
d_call: TRBD2
cdr3_aa: CASSRNRGIGTRYDEQYF
cdr3_nt: TGTGCCAGCAGCAGGAATCGGGGTATCGGGACTAGATATGACGAGCAGTACTTC

v_call: TRBV29-1
clone_size: many
j_call: TRBJ2-3
d_call: .
cdr3_aa: CSVEGDINTDTQYF
cdr3_nt: TGCAGCGTTGAAGGGGACATCAACACAGATACGCAGTATTTT

v_call: TRBV3-1
clone_size: many
j_call: TRBJ2-1
d_call: .
cdr3_aa: CASSQRDGYNEQFF
cdr3_nt: TGTGCCAGCAGCCAACGGGACGGATACAATGAGCAGTTCTTC

v_call: TRBV20-1
clone_size: .
j_call: TRBJ2-7
d_call: TRBD2
cdr3_aa: CSASLAGDPSGGEQYF
cdr3_nt: TGCAGTGCTAGTTTAGCGGGAGATCCCTCGGGGGGCGAGCAGTACTTC

v_call: TRBV12-3/TRBV12-4
clone_size: few
j_call: TRBJ2-1
d_call: TRBD2
cdr3_aa: CASQAGVLQEQFF
cdr3_nt: TGTGCCAGCCAAGCGGGAGTACTCCAAGAGCAGTTCTTC

v_call: TRBV5-5
clone_size: many
j_call: TRBJ2-1
d_call: .
cdr3_aa: CASSWGDSPIVPTHNEQFF
cdr3_nt: TGTGCCAGCAGCTGGGGGGACAGCCCTATAGTCCCAACCCACAATGAGCAGTTCTTC

v_call: TRBV7-9
clone_size: many
j_call: TRBJ2-1
d_call: TRBD2
cdr3_aa: CASSITSGRGYNEQFF
cdr3_nt: TGTGCCAGCAGCATAACTAGCGGGAGAGGCTACAATGAGCAGTTCTTC

v_call: TRBV30
clone_size: many
j_call: TRBJ1-3
d_call: .
cdr3_aa: CAWKGSGNTIYF
cdr3_nt: TGTGCCTGGAAGGGCTCTGGAAACACCATATATTTT

v_call: TRBV4-3
clone_size: .
j_call: TRBJ2-7
d_call: TRBD1
cdr3_aa: CASSQERLQGADEQYF
cdr3_nt: TGCGCCAGCAGCCAAGAGAGGTTGCAGGGGGCGGACGAGCAGTACTTC

v_call: TRBV28
clone_size: many
j_call: TRBJ2-1
d_call: TRBD1
cdr3_aa: CASSPRDRGLYEQFF
cdr3_nt: TGTGCCAGCAGTCCCCGGGACAGGGGGCTCTATGAGCAGTTCTTC

v_call: TRBV28
clone_size: many
j_call: TRBJ1-6
d_call: .
cdr3_aa: CASSLTGTKNSPLHF
cdr3_nt: TGTGCCAGCAGCCTAACCGGGACTAAAAATTCACCCCTCCACTTT

v_call: TRBV7-6
clone_size: many
j_call: TRBJ2-6
d_call: .
cdr3_aa: CASSPPAGVGQTGANVLTF
cdr3_nt: TGTGCCAGCAGCCCCCCGGCCGGGGTGGGTCAGACTGGGGCCAACGTCCTGACTTTC